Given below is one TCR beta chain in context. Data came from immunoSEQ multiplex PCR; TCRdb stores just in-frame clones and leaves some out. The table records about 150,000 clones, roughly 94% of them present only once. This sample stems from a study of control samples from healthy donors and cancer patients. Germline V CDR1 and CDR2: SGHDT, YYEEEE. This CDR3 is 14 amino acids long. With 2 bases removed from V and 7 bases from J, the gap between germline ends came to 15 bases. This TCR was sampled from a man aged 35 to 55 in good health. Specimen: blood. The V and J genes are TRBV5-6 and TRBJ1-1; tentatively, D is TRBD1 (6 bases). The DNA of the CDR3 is TGTGCCAGCAGCTTATTAAGAGGGACACTTGAAGCTTTCTTT. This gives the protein CASSLLRGTLEAFF. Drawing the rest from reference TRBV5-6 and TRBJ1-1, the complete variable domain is DAGVTQSPTHLIKTRGQQVTLRCSPKSGHDTVSWYQQALGQGPQFIFQYYEEEERQRGNFPDRFSGHQFPNYSSELNVNALLLGDSALYLCASSLLRGTLEAFFGQGTRLTVV.